Each of the 19 T cell receptor beta chains below was sequenced from the same sample in a study of blood T cell repertoires in COVID-19. Profiled with immunoSEQ multiplex PCR; TCRdb holds only in-frame clones, not every one. Of nearly 100,000 clones listed, roughly 83% were seen once; the top ten hold around 16%. The material sequenced was peripheral blood. The receptors originated from a woman aged 55-69 years with acute or convalescent COVID-19.

This chain joins TRBV11-1 and TRBJ1-1; D possibly corresponds to TRBD1 (6 bases). Trimming cost V 5 bases and J 7 bases, with 14 bases left between them. CDR1 is SGHAT, CDR2 FQDESV, per germline (reference sequence). The CDR3 runs to 13 residues. The CDR3 reads CASSLKGDGEAFF. DNA of the CDR3: TGTGCCAGCAGCCTCAAGGGGGACGGTGAAGCTTTCTTT.

The gene calls are TRBV7-2 and TRBJ2-1, with TRBD1 matching 7 bases. V was clipped by 3 bases and J by 0 bases; unmatched bases: 2. Per germline, CDR1 SGHTA and CDR2 FQGNSA. The CDR3 contains 15 residues. The CDR3: CASSLTGSSYNEQFF. DNA for the CDR3: TGTGCCAGCAGCTTGACAGGGAGCTCCTACAATGAGCAGTTCTTC.

The rearrangement links TRBV4-1 to TRBJ1-3; no reliable D call. The length of the CDR3 is 14 residues. With 0 bases removed from V and 6 bases from J, the gap between germline ends came to 9 bases. CDR1 and CDR2 from the germline V gene are MGHRA and YSYEKL. CDR3 sequence reads: CASSQDRFENTIYF. CDR3 coding DNA: TGCGCCAGCAGCCAAGACAGGTTTGAAAACACCATATATTTT.

This chain links TRBV7-2 with TRBJ1-2; D unclear. This CDR3 has 15 amino acids. From germline, CDR1 is SGHTA and CDR2 FQGNSA. V shed 2 bases and J shed 4 bases, with 14 bases lying between them. The CDR3 nucleotides read TGTGCCAGCAGCTTATCTCGTCGGACTCTCTATGGCTACACCTTC. This codes for CASSLSRRTLYGYTF. The full variable domain, rest sourced from reference TRBV7-2 and TRBJ1-2, is GAGVSQSPSNKVTEKGKDVELRCDPISGHTALYWYRQSLGQGLEFLIYFQGNSAPDKSGLPSDRFSAERTGGSVSTLTIQRTQQEDSAVYLCASSLSRRTLYGYTFGSGTRLTVV.

The V call is TRBV5-1, the J call TRBJ2-5; D might be TRBD2 (6 bases). V was clipped by 4 bases and J by 0 bases, with 10 bases between them. This CDR3 has 14 amino acids. The germline V gene encodes CDR1 SGHRS and CDR2 YFSETQ. The CDR3 nucleotides are TGCGCCAGCAGCGTTCGGGGGAACCAAGAGACCCAGTACTTC. Translating gives CASSVRGNQETQYF.

J is TRBJ1-6 and V is TRBV12-3 or TRBV12-4, with a possible D match to TRBD1 (5 bases). The CDR3 has 13 amino acids. The V and J ends lost 4 bases and 10 bases respectively, with 11 bases between them. This chain's CDR3 is CASSYSRASPLHF. CDR3 bases: TGTGCCAGCAGTTACTCCAGGGCCTCACCCCTCCACTTT.

The chain employs TRBV28 and TRBJ2-1, with D tentatively TRBD2 (6 bases). V shed 8 bases and J shed 5 bases, with 13 bases lying between them. Germline values: CDR1 MDHEN, CDR2 SYDVKM. The CDR3 runs 13 residues. The CDR3 region is CASLREAHNEQFF. CDR3 DNA sequence: TGTGCCAGCCTGAGGGAGGCCCACAATGAGCAGTTCTTC.

V is TRBV4-1 and J is TRBJ1-2; tentative D call: TRBD1 (6 bases). V lost 2 bases and J 4 bases, leaving 11 bases between the germline ends. CDR3 length equals 14 residues. CDR1 and CDR2 from the germline V gene are MGHRA and YSYEKL. CDR3 sequence (DNA): TGCGCCAGCAGCCAAAAAGGGACAATCTATGGCTACACCTTC. Its translation is CASSQKGTIYGYTF.

The gene calls are TRBV18 and TRBJ2-2, with D possibly being TRBD2 (5 bases). Germline CDR1 KGHSH, CDR2 LQKENI. V lost 3 bases to trimming and J lost 3 bases, with 14 bases between them. The CDR3 is 16 amino acids. The DNA of the CDR3 is TGTGCCAGCTCACCGTCTAGAGCGGAACACACCGGGGAGCTGTTTTTT. Translating gives CASSPSRAEHTGELFF.

This clone has a handful of counts. This chain joins TRBV5-1 and TRBJ1-1; D is undetermined. The CDR3 extends over 15 amino acids. Trimming pared 4 bases from V and 2 bases from J, leaving 15 bases between. Germline V gene sequence: CDR1 SGHRS, CDR2 YFSETQ. CDR3 protein: CASSPREGGNTEAFF. CDR3 nucleotides: TGCGCCAGCAGCCCGAGGGAGGGTGGCAACACTGAAGCTTTCTTT.

The gene calls are TRBV29-1 and TRBJ2-3; 8 nucleotides line up with TRBD2. The germline V gene has CDR1 SQVTM and CDR2 ANQGSEA. V was clipped by 4 bases and J by 1 base; unmatched bases: 7. There are 15 residues in the CDR3. The CDR3 sequence: CSVGEGSGGTDTQYF. The CDR3 DNA sequence: TGCAGCGTTGGGGAGGGTAGCGGGGGCACAGATACGCAGTATTTT.

The V gene is TRBV28, the J gene TRBJ2-4, with D perhaps TRBD1 (6 bases). CDR3 length: 14 residues. From germline, CDR1 is MDHEN and CDR2 SYDVKM. The V gene lost 6 bases and the J gene lost 1 base, with 10 bases spanning the gap. This CDR3 reads CASREGVAKNIQYF. CDR3 DNA: TGTGCCAGCAGAGAGGGGGTTGCCAAAAACATTCAGTACTTC. Full variable domain (outside the CDR3, taken from reference TRBV28 and TRBJ2-4): DVKVTQSSRYLVKRTGEKVFLECVQDMDHENMFWYRQDPGLGLRLIYFSYDVKMKEKGDIPEGYSVSREKKERFSLILESASTNQTSMYLCASREGVAKNIQYFGAGTRLSVL.

For the CDR3, the DNA is TGTGCCAGCAGCAAACAGGGACCCGGGACAGTAAATGAAAAACTGTTTTTT. Amino acid sequence: CASSKQGPGTVNEKLFF. The V and J genes are TRBV21-1 and TRBJ1-4; the DNA was not compared with TRBD1, the D call given in the table. TRBV21-1 is annotated as a pseudogene. The CDR3 is 17 amino acids.

This clone appeared a single time. This chain links TRBV5-4 with TRBJ1-4, with TRBD1 identical over 7 bases. The CDR3 is 14 residues long. CDR1 and CDR2 from the germline V gene are SGHNT and YYREEE (reference sequence). V lost 3 bases, J lost 8 bases, and 7 bases stayed unmatched. CDR3 sequence reads: CASSSTQGIEKLFF. In DNA form, the CDR3 reads TGTGCCAGCAGCTCGACACAGGGGATAGAAAAACTGTTTTTT.

V usage is TRBV7-3 and J usage is TRBJ1-1, with D hard to call. This CDR3 spans 15 amino acids. Trimming stripped 1 base from V and 1 base from J, with 10 bases between. Germline V gives CDR1 SGHTA, CDR2 FQGTGA. DNA of the CDR3: TGTGCCAGCAGCTTAAGCAGTTTAGCGAACACTGAAGCTTTCTTT. Its protein product is CASSLSSLANTEAFF.

This sequence joins TRBV27 and TRBJ2-5; D is unclear. Germline V gene lookup returns CDR1 MNHEY and CDR2 SMNVEV (reference sequence). This CDR3 comprises 14 residues. V lost 1 base and J 4 bases, leaving 10 bases between the germline ends. The DNA of the CDR3 is TGTGCCAGCAGTTTATGGGCAGTCCCAGAGACCCAGTACTTC. It is translated as CASSLWAVPETQYF.

This clone turned up a few times. The rearrangement joins TRBV30 to TRBJ1-2; TRBD1 matches 10 bases. This CDR3 spans 14 amino acids. Looked up from germline, CDR1 is GTSNPN and CDR2 is SVGIG (reference sequence). J lost 6 bases, V lost 2 bases, and 6 bases had no gene match. The CDR3 DNA follows: TGTGCCTGGAGTAAGGGACAGGGGTTGGATGGCTACACCTTC. Its protein is CAWSKGQGLDGYTF.

The chain joins TRBV3-1 (or the pseudogene TRBV3-2) to TRBJ2-2; D unresolved. The V gene's germline CDR1 is LGHDT and CDR2 YNNKEL (reference sequence). This CDR3 contains 14 residues. V gave up 4 bases and J gave up 6 bases, with 12 bases separating them. The CDR3 DNA sequence: TGTGCCAGCAGCCCCGAGGAAGCGTCCGGGGAGCTGTTTTTT. It specifies CASSPEEASGELFF.

V gene TRBV11-2 combines with J gene TRBJ2-2; 9 bases match TRBD2. V was pared by 2 bases and J by 7 bases, with 5 bases of the junction left unmatched. The CDR3 is made up of 15 amino acids. Germline V gene sequence: CDR1 SGHAT, CDR2 FQNNGV. The CDR3 spells CASSLNSGGYGELFF. CDR3 sequence (DNA): TGTGCCAGCAGCTTAAATAGCGGGGGTTACGGGGAGCTGTTTTTT.